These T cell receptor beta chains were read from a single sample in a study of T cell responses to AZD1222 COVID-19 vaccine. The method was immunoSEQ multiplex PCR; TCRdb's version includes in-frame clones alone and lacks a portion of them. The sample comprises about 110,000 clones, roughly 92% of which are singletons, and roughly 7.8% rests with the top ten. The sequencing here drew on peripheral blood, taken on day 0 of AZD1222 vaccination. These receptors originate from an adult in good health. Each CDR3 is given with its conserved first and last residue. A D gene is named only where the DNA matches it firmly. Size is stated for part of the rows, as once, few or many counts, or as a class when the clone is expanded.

cdr3_nt: TGTGCCAGCTCACCACCAGCAGGGATAGGCTATGGCTACACCTTC; cdr3_aa: CASSPPAGIGYGYTF; j_call: TRBJ1-2; clone_size: .; v_call: TRBV18; d_call: .; cdr3_length: 15
cdr3_nt: TGTGCCAGCAGCTTTATTACAGGGGGCTCTGGAAACACCATATATTTT; cdr3_aa: CASSFITGGSGNTIYF; j_call: TRBJ1-3; clone_size: few; v_call: TRBV5-6; d_call: TRBD1; cdr3_length: 16
cdr3_nt: TGTGCCAGTAGTATAGATCTATCGCCCGCAGACGGGGGCTACACCTTC; cdr3_aa: CASSIDLSPADGGYTF; j_call: TRBJ1-2; clone_size: once; v_call: TRBV19; d_call: .; cdr3_length: 16
cdr3_nt: TGTGCCATCAGTGAGTCTATGAGTAACTATGGCTACACCTTC; cdr3_aa: CAISESMSNYGYTF; j_call: TRBJ1-2; clone_size: .; v_call: TRBV10-3; d_call: .; cdr3_length: 14
cdr3_nt: TGTGCCAGCTCACCTCAGGGGACGGCGTCCTACGAGCAGTACTTC; cdr3_aa: CASSPQGTASYEQYF; j_call: TRBJ2-7; clone_size: .; v_call: TRBV18; d_call: .; cdr3_length: 15
cdr3_nt: TGTGCCAGCAGTTTCGGAATATACCCCTACGAGCAGTACTTC; cdr3_aa: CASSFGIYPYEQYF; j_call: TRBJ2-7; clone_size: .; v_call: TRBV27; d_call: .; cdr3_length: 14
cdr3_nt: TGTGCCTGGAGTTTGAACTCTGGAAACACCATATATTTT; cdr3_aa: CAWSLNSGNTIYF; j_call: TRBJ1-3; clone_size: .; v_call: TRBV30; d_call: .; cdr3_length: 13
cdr3_nt: TGTGCCAGCAGCCACGAAGGCAATGAGCAGTTCTTC; cdr3_aa: CASSHEGNEQFF; j_call: TRBJ2-1; clone_size: .; v_call: TRBV9; d_call: .; cdr3_length: 12
cdr3_nt: TGTGCCAGCAGTTTAAAGGGGCCTGAATATACGCAGTATTTT; cdr3_aa: CASSLKGPEYTQYF; j_call: TRBJ2-3; clone_size: .; v_call: TRBV27; d_call: .; cdr3_length: 14
cdr3_nt: TGTGCCAGCAGTTTGTTGGGGGCTAAGGGGCAGTTCTTC; cdr3_aa: CASSLLGAKGQFF; j_call: TRBJ2-1; clone_size: .; v_call: TRBV28; d_call: .; cdr3_length: 13
cdr3_nt: TGTGCCAGCTCACCTACTTTTGCAGATACGCAGTATTTT; cdr3_aa: CASSPTFADTQYF; j_call: TRBJ2-3; clone_size: .; v_call: TRBV18; d_call: .; cdr3_length: 13
cdr3_nt: TGTGCCAGCATGGGAAACGCCCGGGGATTGGAAAAACTGTTTTTT; cdr3_aa: CASMGNARGLEKLFF; j_call: TRBJ1-4; clone_size: .; v_call: TRBV28; d_call: .; cdr3_length: 15
cdr3_nt: TGTGCCAGCAGCTTGGAAATCAGGGGTCGGTATGAAGCTTTCTTT; cdr3_aa: CASSLEIRGRYEAFF; j_call: TRBJ1-1; clone_size: .; v_call: TRBV7-2; d_call: .; cdr3_length: 15
cdr3_nt: TGTGCCAGCAGCTTAGCTCGGGGGCTCGGCACTGAAGCTTTCTTT; cdr3_aa: CASSLARGLGTEAFF; j_call: TRBJ1-1; clone_size: few; v_call: TRBV7-9; d_call: .; cdr3_length: 15
cdr3_nt: TGTGCCAGCAGTTACCCTAGCGGGGGGGCCCAGAACAATGAGCAGTTCTTC; cdr3_aa: CASSYPSGGAQNNEQFF; j_call: TRBJ2-1; clone_size: .; v_call: TRBV6-2/TRBV6-3; d_call: TRBD2; cdr3_length: 17
cdr3_nt: TGTGCCAGTAACCTGGGGGACGGTACGCAGTATTTT; cdr3_aa: CASNLGDGTQYF; j_call: TRBJ2-3; clone_size: once; v_call: TRBV19; d_call: .; cdr3_length: 12
cdr3_nt: TGTGCCAGCAGTGAAAAGGGTGGGAGAAACACCATATATTTT; cdr3_aa: CASSEKGGRNTIYF; j_call: TRBJ1-3; clone_size: .; v_call: TRBV6-1; d_call: .; cdr3_length: 14
cdr3_nt: TGTGCCAGCAGTTCCGAGACGAATAATTCACCCCTCCACTTT; cdr3_aa: CASSSETNNSPLHF; j_call: TRBJ1-6; clone_size: .; v_call: TRBV6-6; d_call: .; cdr3_length: 14
cdr3_nt: TGTGCCAGCAGCTTGGCGGGGGGTAGCGGAGAGACCCAGTACTTC; cdr3_aa: CASSLAGGSGETQYF; j_call: TRBJ2-5; clone_size: .; v_call: TRBV11-3; d_call: TRBD2; cdr3_length: 15
cdr3_nt: TGTGCCAGCAGTTCAGGACAGGGAGGTGGAAACACCATATATTTT; cdr3_aa: CASSSGQGGGNTIYF; j_call: TRBJ1-3; clone_size: .; v_call: TRBV6-6; d_call: TRBD1; cdr3_length: 15
cdr3_nt: TGTGCCAGCAGCCCCTACGACGGGGTCAATGCGGGCTACACCTTC; cdr3_aa: CASSPYDGVNAGYTF; j_call: TRBJ1-2; clone_size: .; v_call: TRBV5-8; d_call: .; cdr3_length: 15
cdr3_nt: TGTGCCTCGCGGGGAGGGTTAAATTCACCCCTCCACTTT; cdr3_aa: CASRGGLNSPLHF; j_call: TRBJ1-6; clone_size: .; v_call: TRBV30; d_call: .; cdr3_length: 13
cdr3_nt: TGTGCCAGCAGTTTCTCGACAGGGTTAAACTATGGCTACACCTTC; cdr3_aa: CASSFSTGLNYGYTF; j_call: TRBJ1-2; clone_size: .; v_call: TRBV27; d_call: TRBD1; cdr3_length: 15
cdr3_nt: TGCGCCAGCATGGGGAACTACAATGAGCAGTTCTTC; cdr3_aa: CASMGNYNEQFF; j_call: TRBJ2-1; clone_size: .; v_call: TRBV5-1; d_call: .; cdr3_length: 12
cdr3_nt: TGTGCCAGCTCACGGGAGGACATGAACACTGAAGCTTTCTTT; cdr3_aa: CASSREDMNTEAFF; j_call: TRBJ1-1; clone_size: once; v_call: TRBV18; d_call: .; cdr3_length: 14
cdr3_nt: TGTGCTAGTGGCCCTATCGGACCGAGTGAAAAACTGTTTTTT; cdr3_aa: CASGPIGPSEKLFF; j_call: TRBJ1-4; clone_size: once; v_call: TRBV12-5; d_call: .; cdr3_length: 14
cdr3_nt: TGTGCCAGCAGCCCCCCTAGCGGGGGGTACACCGGGGAGCTGTTTTTT; cdr3_aa: CASSPPSGGYTGELFF; j_call: TRBJ2-2; clone_size: .; v_call: TRBV7-9; d_call: TRBD2; cdr3_length: 16
cdr3_nt: TGTGCCAGCAGCCAAGAAGGTGTATGGGACGGCAACTATGGCTACACCTTC; cdr3_aa: CASSQEGVWDGNYGYTF; j_call: TRBJ1-2; clone_size: .; v_call: TRBV14; d_call: .; cdr3_length: 17
cdr3_nt: TGTGCCAGCGCCCCGGGTTTCAGTGGCTACACCTTC; cdr3_aa: CASAPGFSGYTF; j_call: TRBJ1-2; clone_size: .; v_call: TRBV28; d_call: .; cdr3_length: 12
cdr3_nt: TGTGCCTGGAGCCAGGGAGGGACTAACTATGGCTACACCTTC; cdr3_aa: CAWSQGGTNYGYTF; j_call: TRBJ1-2; clone_size: .; v_call: TRBV30; d_call: .; cdr3_length: 14
cdr3_nt: TGTGCCAGCAGCTTAGCAGGGGATGACTACACCTTC; cdr3_aa: CASSLAGDDYTF; j_call: TRBJ1-2; clone_size: .; v_call: TRBV7-9; d_call: .; cdr3_length: 12
cdr3_nt: TGTGCCAGCAGTTTCGGGACAGAAGGTCAGCCCCAGCATTTT; cdr3_aa: CASSFGTEGQPQHF; j_call: TRBJ1-5; clone_size: .; v_call: TRBV28; d_call: TRBD1; cdr3_length: 14
cdr3_nt: TGCGCCAGCAGCCAAGTTTCAGTGGGGAGCGGGGGAACAGATACGCAGTATTTT; cdr3_aa: CASSQVSVGSGGTDTQYF; j_call: TRBJ2-3; clone_size: .; v_call: TRBV4-1; d_call: TRBD2; cdr3_length: 18
cdr3_nt: TGTGCCAGCTCACCAGACAGGGGAAGCAATCAGCCCCAGCATTTT; cdr3_aa: CASSPDRGSNQPQHF; j_call: TRBJ1-5; clone_size: .; v_call: TRBV18; d_call: TRBD1; cdr3_length: 15
cdr3_nt: TGCGCCAGCAGCTTGGACGGGGCGAACACCGGGGAGCTGTTTTTT; cdr3_aa: CASSLDGANTGELFF; j_call: TRBJ2-2; clone_size: .; v_call: TRBV5-1; d_call: .; cdr3_length: 15
cdr3_nt: TGTGCCAGCAGCGAGACAGGGGCTTTAGCCAAAAACATTCAGTACTTC; cdr3_aa: CASSETGALAKNIQYF; j_call: TRBJ2-4; clone_size: .; v_call: TRBV7-9; d_call: TRBD1; cdr3_length: 16
cdr3_nt: TGTGCCAGCAGTTTAGACGGGGGGCCTGTCTACGAGCAGTACTTC; cdr3_aa: CASSLDGGPVYEQYF; j_call: TRBJ2-7; clone_size: once; v_call: TRBV27; d_call: .; cdr3_length: 15
cdr3_nt: TGTGCCAGCAGTTTCGATTCACCCCTCCACTTT; cdr3_aa: CASSFDSPLHF; j_call: TRBJ1-6; clone_size: .; v_call: TRBV12-3/TRBV12-4; d_call: .; cdr3_length: 11
cdr3_nt: TGCGCCAGCAGCGATAGGGGGTATACCACTAATGAAAAACTGTTTTTT; cdr3_aa: CASSDRGYTTNEKLFF; j_call: TRBJ1-4; clone_size: .; v_call: TRBV10-2; d_call: .; cdr3_length: 16